The T cell receptor beta chain described here comes from a study of molecular identifiers for immune sequencing clone quantification. As to this clonotype: What it binds is unknown.

Findings and caveats of the study: Clones with over 20 RNA copies captured over 98% of effector molecules but under 1% of naive ones. Spiked Jurkat TCR RNA equal to one cell could reportedly be picked out among one million naive cells.

In TCRdb, the PCR reads were re-called with MiXCR into one record per CDR3 protein. This table has about 640,000 distinct CDR3 sequences, just under 20% appearing once. This clonotype was obtained from a human donor in good health. Some libraries in this study had Jurkat cell RNA spiked in. Material for sequencing was naive CD8+ T cells from blood, with Jurkat cell RNA spiked in. The sample's subset: FACS-sorted CD8+CD4-CCR7+CD45RA+ naive T cells.

CDR3 in DNA: TGCGCCAGCAGTGAGTCCGGTCCGGGCTATGGCTACACCTTC. Its protein is CASSESGPGYGYTF. The V and J genes are TRBV10-2 and TRBJ1-2; no reliable D call. V shed 0 bases and J shed 4 bases, with 9 bases lying between them. This CDR3 comprises 14 residues. CDR1 and CDR2 from the germline V gene are WSHSY and SAAADI.